The 28 T cell receptor beta chains below come from one sample, sequenced in a study of T cell responses to AZD1222 COVID-19 vaccine. Libraries were prepared by immunoSEQ multiplex PCR; TCRdb keeps only in-frame clonotypes and omits some of them. This table holds roughly 100,000 clones, more than 85% found once. Sample: peripheral blood, taken on day 0 of AZD1222 vaccination. The receptors stem from an adult in good health.

This clone has just a few counts. This chain connects TRBV28 to TRBJ1-5, with 7 bases that match TRBD1. With V trimmed by 2 bases and J by 1 base, 5 bases remained unmatched. Germline lookup yields CDR1 MDHEN and CDR2 SYDVKM. The CDR3 contains 16 residues. The CDR3 DNA sequence: TGTGCCAGCAGTTTAATGACAGGGAACAGCAATCAGCCCCAGCATTTT. Amino acids: CASSLMTGNSNQPQHF.

This chain links TRBV6-5 with TRBJ2-7; maybe TRBD2 (7 bases). The germline V and J ends were trimmed by 6 bases and 3 bases, with 18 bases remaining between them. Per the germline V gene, CDR1 is MNHEY and CDR2 is SVGAGI. The CDR3 extends over 15 amino acids. The CDR3 nucleotides read TGTGCCAGCAGCCGAGCCGGGGGGCGTCTCTACGAGCAGTACTTC. Translated, it gives CASSRAGGRLYEQYF.

The chain recombines TRBV6-2 or TRBV6-3 with TRBJ1-5; perhaps TRBD1 as D (5 bases). V lost 0 bases to trimming and J lost 1 base, with 7 bases between them. Germline CDR1 reads MNHEY; CDR2 reads SVGEGT. The CDR3 covers 15 residues. CDR3 DNA: TGTGCCAGCAGTTACTCGGGGGGAAGCAATCAGCCCCAGCATTTT. Its translation: CASSYSGGSNQPQHF.

The chain has TRBV4-1 and TRBJ1-2; no firm D call. Trimming cost V 0 bases and J 6 bases, with 11 bases left between them. CDR3 length equals 14 residues. The germline gives CDR1 MGHRA, CDR2 YSYEKL. The CDR3 nucleotides read TGCGCCAGCAGCCAAGATGGCGGGGTAAATGGCTACACCTTC. Its translation: CASSQDGGVNGYTF.

This clone turned up a few times. The rearrangement joins TRBV19 to TRBJ2-1, with D maybe TRBD1 (6 bases). This CDR3 is built from 17 residues. Germline loops: CDR1 LNHDA, CDR2 SQIVND (reference sequence). Trimming cost V 6 bases and J 0 bases, with 18 bases left between them. CDR3: CASRPTGSSSSYNEQFF. As DNA, the CDR3 is TGTGCCAGTAGGCCAACAGGGTCCTCCAGCTCCTACAATGAGCAGTTCTTC.

The chain's CDR3 is CASSLGLRGGGELFF. The CDR3 nucleotides read TGTGCCAGCAGTCTCGGACTGAGGGGGGGCGGGGAGCTGTTTTTT. The rearrangement joins TRBV28 to TRBJ2-2, with D possibly being TRBD2 (7 bases). Trimming removed 5 bases at V and 7 bases at J, with 17 bases between. The CDR3 has 15 residues. CDR1 and CDR2 from the germline V gene are MDHEN and SYDVKM.

CDR3 sequence: CASSQGGGENTEAFF. The CDR3 DNA sequence: TGTGCCAGCAGCCAAGGGGGCGGGGAGAACACTGAAGCTTTCTTT. The rearrangement links TRBV3-1 (or the pseudogene TRBV3-2) to TRBJ1-1, with D perhaps TRBD1 (5 bases). The germline V gene has CDR1 LGHDT and CDR2 YNNKEL (reference sequence). The V and J ends lost 1 base and 1 base respectively, with 10 bases between them. This CDR3 comprises 15 residues.

The genes are TRBV7-2 and TRBJ2-7; 8 positions agree with TRBD2. Trimming removed 5 bases from V and 6 bases from J; junction bases left unmatched: 9. The CDR3 has 14 residues. Germline V gene sequence: CDR1 SGHTA, CDR2 FQGNSA. The CDR3, as DNA: TGTGCCAGCAGCCAGAGCGGGGGCCCTCTCGAGCAGTACTTC. Amino acids: CASSQSGGPLEQYF. Supplemented by reference TRBV7-2 and TRBJ2-7, the full variable domain reads GAGVSQSPSNKVTEKGKDVELRCDPISGHTALYWYRQSLGQGLEFLIYFQGNSAPDKSGLPSDRFSAERTGGSVSTLTIQRTQQEDSAVYLCASSQSGGPLEQYFGPGTRLTVT.

This clone has more than one count but fewer than ten. CDR3 protein: CASSQDLAETSYEQYF. Here the CDR3 DNA reads TGCGCCAGCAGCCAAGATCTAGCGGAGACCTCCTACGAGCAGTACTTC. The chain employs TRBV4-3 and TRBJ2-7, with 7 bases lining up with TRBD2. V shed 0 bases, J shed 0 bases, and the junction held 5 bases outside the gene matches. Germline V gives CDR1 LGHNA, CDR2 YSLEER. The CDR3 contains 16 residues.

The J gene is TRBJ2-1, the V gene TRBV11-2; D might be TRBD1 (6 bases). There are 14 residues in the CDR3. Between the trimmed V and J ends, which lost 0 bases and 7 bases, there was a span of 10 bases. Germline values: CDR1 SGHAT, CDR2 FQNNGV. The CDR3 DNA reads TGTGCCAGCAGCTTAGACAGGGGCGGGAATGAGCAGTTCTTC. Its protein is CASSLDRGGNEQFF.

The chain employs TRBV6-5 and TRBJ1-4; a possible D gene is TRBD1 (5 bases). Germline lookup yields CDR1 MNHEY and CDR2 SVGAGI. This CDR3 comprises 15 residues. V lost 7 bases to trimming and J lost 2 bases, with 14 bases between them. The CDR3 region is CASTPSGGTNEKLFF. CDR3 DNA: TGTGCCAGCACTCCCTCTGGGGGTACTAATGAAAAACTGTTTTTT.

The chain joins TRBV6-2 or TRBV6-3 to TRBJ2-7, with TRBD2 matching 9 bases. Germline values: CDR1 MNHEY, CDR2 SVGEGT. J was trimmed by 3 bases and V by 4 bases; bases with no gene match: 16. The CDR3 extends over 18 amino acids. The CDR3 DNA follows: TGTGCCAGCAGTTCTTTTCTTCTAGCGGGAAGAGCCCTCTACGAGCAGTACTTC. Residues: CASSSFLLAGRALYEQYF.

This clone occurred a few times. DNA of the CDR3: TGCGCCAGCAGCCAAGAGAACAGGGGACGGACTAGCGGATACACAGATACGCAGTATTTT. This translates into CASSQENRGRTSGYTDTQYF. This sequence joins TRBV4-3 and TRBJ2-3; TRBD2 matches 10 bases. V shed 0 bases and J 2 bases; nucleotides not matched to a gene: 14. This CDR3 has 20 amino acids. In germline, CDR1 is LGHNA, CDR2 YSLEER.

The count of this clone is one. The chain combines TRBV28 with TRBJ2-7; D call uncertain. The CDR3 length is 14 residues. Trimming took 4 bases from V and 1 from J, leaving 11 bases between them. The germline V gene encodes CDR1 MDHEN and CDR2 SYDVKM. CDR3 nucleotide sequence: TGTGCCAGCAGTTCCCCCCCCACGTCCTACGAGCAGTACTTC. Protein: CASSSPPTSYEQYF.

This clone appeared a single time. J is TRBJ2-5 and V is TRBV5-6; weak D call: TRBD1 (7 bases). CDR3 length equals 16 residues. V lost 1 base to trimming and J lost 2 bases, with 15 bases between them. Germline V gives CDR1 SGHDT, CDR2 YYEEEE. The chain's CDR3 is CASSLPTGDLQETQYF. In nucleotides, the CDR3 is TGTGCCAGCAGCTTGCCCACAGGGGACTTGCAAGAGACCCAGTACTTC.

The gene calls are TRBV6-1 and TRBJ2-7, with D unresolved. The germline V and J ends were trimmed by 1 base and 3 bases, with 10 bases remaining between them. Germline CDR1 reads MNHNS; CDR2 reads SASEGT. The CDR3 extends over 14 amino acids. CDR3 DNA sequence: TGTGCCAGCAGTGAAGGGTCTTCCCTCTACGAGCAGTACTTC. This sequence encodes CASSEGSSLYEQYF.

The rearrangement links TRBV6-2 or TRBV6-3 to TRBJ2-5; D gene ambiguous. V shed 6 bases and J shed 5 bases, with 10 bases lying between them. The CDR3 runs to 12 residues. Per the germline V gene, CDR1 is MNHEY and CDR2 is SVGEGT. The CDR3: CASSTGWETQYF. The DNA of the CDR3 is TGTGCCAGCAGCACGGGTTGGGAGACCCAGTACTTC.

The chain employs TRBV29-1 and TRBJ2-1; 7 bases are shared with TRBD2. The CDR3 extends over 15 amino acids. V was pared by 7 bases and J by 2 bases, with 11 bases of the junction left unmatched. CDR1 is SQVTM and CDR2 is ANQGSEA in the germline V gene. Here the CDR3 DNA reads TGCAGCGCAAGTACTCTAGCGGCACCCTACAATGAGCAGTTCTTC. It translates to CSASTLAAPYNEQFF.

The chain combines TRBV19 with TRBJ2-7; 9 bases are a match to TRBD1. CDR3 length: 14 amino acids. The V segment lost 4 bases and the J segment 5 bases; nucleotides outside the gene matches: 6. The germline gives CDR1 LNHDA, CDR2 SQIVND (reference sequence). The DNA for the CDR3 is TGTGCCAGTAGTACACAGGGGGCCAGAGACGAGCAGTACTTC. Translated: CASSTQGARDEQYF.

This chain uses TRBV7-9 with TRBJ2-7; D gene unclear. The CDR3 consists of 11 residues. Germline CDR1 SEHNR, CDR2 FQNEAQ (reference sequence). The ends were cut back, 5 bases at V and 3 bases at J, with 5 bases in the middle. The CDR3 DNA reads TGTGCCAGCAGCCCCTTCTACGAGCAGTACTTC. It yields the protein CASSPFYEQYF.

V and J are TRBV7-3 and TRBJ2-5; possibly TRBD2 for D (6 bases). The germline V and J ends were trimmed by 2 bases and 5 bases, with 15 bases remaining between them. The CDR3 is 15 residues long. The V gene's germline CDR1 is SGHTA and CDR2 FQGTGA. The chain's CDR3 is CASSLVSGPRETQYF. CDR3 bases: TGTGCCAGCAGCTTAGTAAGCGGGCCAAGGGAGACCCAGTACTTC.

About this clone: One end of the junction does not line up with germline, which may come from a read error. The CDR3 protein is CAGSLLGLGSTEAFF. The CDR3, as DNA: TGTGCCGGCTCACTTCTAGGGCTTGGCAGCACTGAAGCTTTCTTT. The chain uses TRBV18 and TRBJ1-1; D is ambiguous. CDR1 KGHSH and CDR2 LQKENI come from the germline V gene. The CDR3 totals 15 residues.

The chain uses TRBV7-2 and TRBJ2-7, with TRBD1 matching 8 bases. V was pared by 2 bases and J by 0 bases, with 12 bases of the junction left unmatched. The CDR3 has 18 amino acids. The germline V gene has CDR1 SGHTA and CDR2 FQGNSA. In DNA form, the CDR3 reads TGTGCCAGCAGCTTAAATGGTCCGGCGGGACAGGCCTCCTACGAGCAGTACTTC. This codes for CASSLNGPAGQASYEQYF. Using reference TRBV7-2 and TRBJ2-7 for the parts outside the CDR3, the full variable domain is GAGVSQSPSNKVTEKGKDVELRCDPISGHTALYWYRQSLGQGLEFLIYFQGNSAPDKSGLPSDRFSAERTGGSVSTLTIQRTQQEDSAVYLCASSLNGPAGQASYEQYFGPGTRLTVT.

This clone came up once. This chain uses TRBV11-2 with TRBJ2-1, with TRBD1 matching 9 bases. Germline-derived CDR1 and CDR2 are SGHAT and FQNNGV. The CDR3 covers 12 residues. J gave up 16 bases and V 4 bases, and 8 bases lay outside the gene matches. The CDR3 DNA reads TGTGCCAGCAGCTCCTCTGGGGACAGGGAATTCTTC. This gives the protein CASSSSGDREFF.

This rearrangement joins TRBV6-1 to TRBJ1-6; possibly TRBD1 for D (6 bases). V was cut by 4 bases and J by 6 bases, with 16 bases left in between. The CDR3 runs 16 residues. The germline V gene encodes CDR1 MNHNS and CDR2 SASEGT. Here the CDR3 reads CASSVRSTGRNSPLHF. The CDR3 coding sequence is TGTGCCAGCAGTGTACGGAGTACAGGGCGTAATTCACCCCTCCACTTT.

The chain carries TRBV5-1 and TRBJ1-4; the match to TRBD1 covers 11 bases. CDR1 and CDR2 from the germline V gene are SGHRS and YFSETQ. The CDR3 length is 14 residues. Unmatched junction bases numbered 2, after V lost 2 bases and J lost 8 bases. The CDR3 sequence is CASSFGQGAEKLFF. CDR3 DNA: TGCGCCAGCAGCTTCGGACAGGGGGCGGAAAAACTGTTTTTT.

The rearrangement uses TRBV7-2 and TRBJ2-1; 8 bases line up with TRBD2. In germline, CDR1 is SGHTA, CDR2 FQGNSA. CDR3 length: 14 amino acids. V lost 6 bases to trimming and J lost 8 bases; unmatched junction nucleotides: 9. The CDR3 spells CASRSGTRNHEQFF. The CDR3 DNA reads as TGTGCCAGCAGGTCCGGGACTAGGAATCATGAGCAGTTCTTC.

The V gene is TRBV5-1, the J gene TRBJ2-3; D could derive from TRBD1 or TRBD2 (5 bases each). The ends were cut back, 4 bases at V and 0 bases at J, with 9 bases in the middle. The germline V gene has CDR1 SGHRS and CDR2 YFSETQ. The CDR3 has 14 residues. In DNA, the CDR3 is TGCGCCAGCAGCATAAGGGACAGCACAGATACGCAGTATTTT. Amino acid sequence: CASSIRDSTDTQYF.